This T cell receptor (beta chain) is from a study of spatial heterogeneity in lung cancer. In this sample, this clonotype turned up many times. Time point described: blood at routine non-recurrence follow-up after resection. The CDR3 extends over 12 amino acids. The ends were cut back, 5 bases at V and 5 bases at J, with 9 bases in the middle. Germline V gene sequence: CDR1 SQVTM, CDR2 ANQGSEA. MiXCR was run by TCRdb on the 5' RACE reads, yielding one entry per CDR3 protein. The sample contains 23,000 or so distinct CDR3 sequences, about 9.8% of which appear only once. The source of this sequence is a male donor with early-stage non-small cell lung cancer. The source was PBMCs, collected at follow-up. V usage is TRBV29-1 and J usage is TRBJ1-4; no firm D call. CDR3 in amino acids: CSVSNNNEKLFF. The CDR3 DNA reads as TGCAGCGTTTCCAACAACAATGAAAAACTGTTTTTT.